Shown below are 13 T cell receptor beta chains from a single sample sequenced in a study of shared clonotypes between healthy human individuals. Using immunoSEQ multiplex PCR, the repertoire was profiled, and TCRdb retains in-frame clones only, with some absent. The table has more than 2,000,000 clones, over 90% seen once; the top ten hold 0.3% to 0.4%. Sequencing was performed on naive CD4+ T cells from PBMCs. Subset described: CD45RA+ positively selected. These receptor sequences come from a young man in good health. Some clones in this sample may be carry-over from other donors' samples.

V and J are TRBV2 and TRBJ2-7; no clear D. This CDR3 has 14 residues. V dropped 1 base and J dropped 0 bases, with 7 bases sitting between them. Germline V lookup: CDR1 SNHLY, CDR2 FYNNEI. CDR3 sequence: CASSEGPDSYEQYF. Here the CDR3 DNA reads TGTGCCAGCAGTGAAGGACCAGACTCCTACGAGCAGTACTTC.

The chain combines TRBV30 with TRBJ2-2; D might be TRBD1 or TRBD2, each matching 5 bases. This CDR3 region has 15 residues. V lost 8 bases and J 6 bases, leaving 22 bases between the germline ends. Germline CDR1 and CDR2: GTSNPN and SVGIG (reference sequence). The CDR3, as DNA: TGTGCCCGTCGAGCGGCAGGGATGTATTCCGGGGAGCTGTTTTTT. Translating it yields CARRAAGMYSGELFF.

The chain employs TRBV12-5 and TRBJ2-3; D is unresolved. CDR3 length equals 13 residues. CDR1 is LGHNT and CDR2 is FRNRAP in the germline V gene. V lost 5 bases, J lost 4 bases, and 10 bases lay in between. Here the CDR3 DNA reads TGTGCTAGTGGTCTAGATGGGTCAGATACGCAGTATTTT. As protein: CASGLDGSDTQYF.

The chain employs TRBV5-5 and TRBJ1-1; TRBD1 matches at 10 bases. V lost 4 bases and J lost 3; bases outside the gene matches: 9. This CDR3 spans 16 amino acids. Germline lookup yields CDR1 SGHKS and CDR2 YYEKEE (reference sequence). The CDR3: CASSPGQGSVDTEAFF. CDR3 in DNA: TGTGCCAGCAGCCCGGGACAGGGGTCTGTGGACACTGAAGCTTTCTTT.

Written as DNA, the CDR3 is TGCGCCAGCAGCCGGGACCATCAGACAGATACGCAGTATTTT. Protein sequence: CASSRDHQTDTQYF. V gene TRBV5-1 combines with J gene TRBJ2-3; D could derive from TRBD1 or TRBD2 (5 bases each). The V end lost 4 bases, the J end lost 3 bases, and 12 bases lay between the germline ends. The CDR3 has 14 residues. The germline CDR1 and CDR2 sequences are SGHRS and YFSETQ.

With regard to this clone: A read error may account for a junction end that differs from germline. The identical CDR3 is also encoded by other nucleotide sequences in the sample. The chain uses TRBV5-1 and TRBJ2-3; weak D call: TRBD2 (6 bases). This CDR3 is built from 14 residues. In germline, CDR1 is SGHRS, CDR2 YFSETQ. The CDR3 bases are TGCGCCAGCAGTTTGGAGGGTAGCACAGATACGCAGTATTTT. It translates to CASSLEGSTDTQYF. The full variable domain, in which reference TRBV5-1 and TRBJ2-3 provide the parts outside the CDR3, is KAGVTQTPRYLIKTRGQQVTLSCSPISGHRSVSWYQQTPGQGLQFLFEYFSETQRNKGNFPGRFSGRQFSNSRSEMNVSTLELGDSALYLCASSLEGSTDTQYFGPGTRLTVL.

This clone was detected once. V gene TRBV4-2 combines with J gene TRBJ2-3, with TRBD2 matching 14 bases. CDR3 length: 20 amino acids. The V and J ends lost 2 bases and 3 bases, in that order; junction bases with no gene match: 13. Germline V gene data show CDR1 as LGHNA and CDR2 as YNFKEQ. CDR3 residues: CASSQRQGLAGEGGTDTQYF. Here the CDR3 DNA reads TGTGCCAGCAGCCAACGCCAGGGACTAGCGGGAGAGGGGGGGACAGATACGCAGTATTTT.

V and J are TRBV4-3 and TRBJ2-2; 9 positions agree with TRBD1. After removal of 1 base from V and 4 bases from J, the junction contained 1 base not matched to a gene. This CDR3 has 15 amino acids. Germline-derived CDR1 and CDR2 are LGHNA and YSLEER. CDR3 sequence (DNA): TGCGCCAGCAGCCAAGGGACAGGGGCCACCGGGGAGCTGTTTTTT. Protein product: CASSQGTGATGELFF.

The count of this clone is one. The chain links TRBV6-1 to TRBJ2-1; TRBD2 agrees at 8 bases. Germline lookup yields CDR1 MNHNS and CDR2 SASEGT. CDR3 size: 17 residues. Losses at the gene ends were 4 bases for V and 0 bases for J; bases not matched to a gene: 8. CDR3 sequence (DNA): TGTGCCAGCAGTGGGGCCGGGCTAGCGGGCTCCTACAATGAGCAGTTCTTC. Translation gives CASSGAGLAGSYNEQFF.

The V gene is TRBV4-1, the J gene TRBJ2-7, with 9 bases identical to TRBD1. The length of the CDR3 is 13 residues. The J segment lost 3 bases and the V segment lost 6 bases, leaving 3 bases of the junction unmatched. Looked up from germline, CDR1 is MGHRA and CDR2 is YSYEKL. CDR3 nucleotides: TGCGCCAGCAGACGGGGACAGGGCTACGAGCAGTACTTC. Translation gives CASRRGQGYEQYF.

V gene TRBV30 combines with J gene TRBJ2-2, with D possibly TRBD1 on 5 matching bases. Trimming shortened V by 2 bases and J by 4 bases, and 11 bases separated the two germline ends. The length of the CDR3 is 14 residues. Germline values: CDR1 GTSNPN, CDR2 SVGIG (reference sequence). The CDR3 protein is CAWSRGGITGELFF. The CDR3 DNA sequence: TGTGCCTGGAGTAGGGGCGGCATCACCGGGGAGCTGTTTTTT.

The chain couples TRBV29-1 to TRBJ1-6, with D maybe TRBD1 (6 bases). CDR3 length: 15 residues. V gave up 8 bases and J gave up 0 bases, with 14 bases separating them. Per germline, CDR1 SQVTM and CDR2 ANQGSEA. Written as DNA, the CDR3 is TGCAGCACCTGGACAGCGAGCTCCTATAATTCACCCCTCCACTTT. Encoded protein: CSTWTASSYNSPLHF.

Concerning this clone itself: Other DNA sequences within the sample encode an identical CDR3. This chain joins TRBV7-6 and TRBJ1-5, with 8 bases fitting TRBD1. The CDR3 sequence is 14 residues long. V dropped 3 bases and J dropped 2; count of bases not matched to a gene: 0. The germline V gene has CDR1 SGHVS and CDR2 FNYEAQ. CDR3 protein: CASSLGQGNQPQHF. The CDR3 DNA is TGTGCCAGCAGCTTGGGACAGGGCAATCAGCCCCAGCATTTT.